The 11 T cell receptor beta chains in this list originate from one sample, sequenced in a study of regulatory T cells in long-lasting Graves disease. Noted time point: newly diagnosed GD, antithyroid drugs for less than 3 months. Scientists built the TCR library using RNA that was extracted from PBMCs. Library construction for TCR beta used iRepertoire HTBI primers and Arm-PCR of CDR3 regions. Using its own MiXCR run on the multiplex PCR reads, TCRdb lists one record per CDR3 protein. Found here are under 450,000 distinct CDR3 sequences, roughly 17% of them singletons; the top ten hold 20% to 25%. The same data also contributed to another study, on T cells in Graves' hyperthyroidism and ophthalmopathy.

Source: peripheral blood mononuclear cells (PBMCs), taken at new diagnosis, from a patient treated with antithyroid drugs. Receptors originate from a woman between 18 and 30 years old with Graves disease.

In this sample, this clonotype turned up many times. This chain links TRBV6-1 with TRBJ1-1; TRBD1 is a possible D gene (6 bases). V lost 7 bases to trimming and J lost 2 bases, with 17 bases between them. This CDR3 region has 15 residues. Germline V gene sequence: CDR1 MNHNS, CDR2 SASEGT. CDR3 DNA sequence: TGTGCCAGCACCCTTACGTTGGACAGTAACACTGAAGCTTTCTTT. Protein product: CASTLTLDSNTEAFF.

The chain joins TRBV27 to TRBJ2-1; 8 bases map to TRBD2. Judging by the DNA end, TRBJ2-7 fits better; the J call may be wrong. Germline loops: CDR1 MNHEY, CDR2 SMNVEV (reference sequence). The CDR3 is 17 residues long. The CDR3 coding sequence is TGTGCCAGCAGTTTAGGGCTAGCGGGCGGGAGCTCCTACGAGCAGTACTTC. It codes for CASSLGLAGGSSYEQYF.

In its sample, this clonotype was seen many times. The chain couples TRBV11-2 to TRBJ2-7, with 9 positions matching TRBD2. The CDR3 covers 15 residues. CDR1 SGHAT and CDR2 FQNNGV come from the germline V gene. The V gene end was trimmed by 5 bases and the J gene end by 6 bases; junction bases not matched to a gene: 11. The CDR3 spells CASSQAAGGPVEQYF. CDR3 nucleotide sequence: TGTGCCAGCAGCCAAGCGGCGGGGGGGCCCGTCGAGCAGTACTTC.

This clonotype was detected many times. Here the CDR3 DNA reads TGTGCCACCAGCAGAGCGAGGCGCCTTTCGTTGAACACTGAAGCTTTCTTT. Its translation is CATSRARRLSLNTEAFF. The J gene is TRBJ1-1, the V gene TRBV15, with D unclear. V was trimmed by 1 base and J by 0 bases, leaving 15 bases between them. This CDR3 is 17 amino acids long. The germline CDR1 and CDR2 sequences are LNHNV and YYDKDF (reference sequence).

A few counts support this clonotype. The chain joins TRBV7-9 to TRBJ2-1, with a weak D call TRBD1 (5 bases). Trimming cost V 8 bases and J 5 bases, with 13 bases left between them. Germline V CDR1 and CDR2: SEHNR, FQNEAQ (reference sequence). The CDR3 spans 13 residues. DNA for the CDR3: TGTGCCAGCGAAGACAGCCTAAACAATGAGCAGTTCTTC. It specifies CASEDSLNNEQFF. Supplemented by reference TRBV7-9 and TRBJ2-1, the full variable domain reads DTGVSQNPRHKITKRGQNVTFRCDPISEHNRLYWYRQTLGQGPEFLTYFQNEAQLEKSRLLSDRFSAERPKGSFSTLEIQRTEQGDSAMYLCASEDSLNNEQFFGPGTRLTVL.

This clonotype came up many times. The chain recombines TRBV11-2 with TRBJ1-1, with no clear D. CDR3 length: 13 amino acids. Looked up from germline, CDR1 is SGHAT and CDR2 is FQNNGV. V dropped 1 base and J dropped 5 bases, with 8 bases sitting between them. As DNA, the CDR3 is TGTGCCAGCAGCTTAGCGGCCAGGACTGAAGCTTTCTTT. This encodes CASSLAARTEAFF.

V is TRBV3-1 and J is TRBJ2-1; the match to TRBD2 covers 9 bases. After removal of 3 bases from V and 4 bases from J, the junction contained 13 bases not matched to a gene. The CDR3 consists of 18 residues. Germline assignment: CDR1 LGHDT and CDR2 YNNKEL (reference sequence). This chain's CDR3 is CASSQARGSGRTYNEQFF. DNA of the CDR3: TGTGCCAGCAGCCAGGCGAGGGGCAGCGGGAGGACATACAATGAGCAGTTCTTC.

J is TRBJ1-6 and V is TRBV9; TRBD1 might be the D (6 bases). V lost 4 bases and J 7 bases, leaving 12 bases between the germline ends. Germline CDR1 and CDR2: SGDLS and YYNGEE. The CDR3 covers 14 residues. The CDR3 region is CASSRGHSNSPLHF. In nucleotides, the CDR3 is TGTGCCAGCAGCCGGGGACACAGCAATTCACCCCTCCACTTT.

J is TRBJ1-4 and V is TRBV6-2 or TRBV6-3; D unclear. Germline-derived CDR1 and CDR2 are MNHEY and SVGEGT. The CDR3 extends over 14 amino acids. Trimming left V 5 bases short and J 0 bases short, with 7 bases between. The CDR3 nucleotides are TGTGCCAGCAGTATGAGGACAACTAATGAAAAACTGTTTTTT. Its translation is CASSMRTTNEKLFF.

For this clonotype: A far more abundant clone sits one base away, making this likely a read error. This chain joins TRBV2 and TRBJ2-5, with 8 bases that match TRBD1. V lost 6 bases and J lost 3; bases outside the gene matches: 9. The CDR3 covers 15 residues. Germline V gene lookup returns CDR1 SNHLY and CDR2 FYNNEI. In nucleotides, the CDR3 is TGTGCCAGCAGCCTCGGGACAGGAAGTAAAGAGACCCAGTACTTC. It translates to CASSLGTGSKETQYF.

DNA for the CDR3: TGTGCCAGCAGTTATGTCACACCAACTGAAAAACTGTTTTTT. Its translation: CASSYVTPTEKLFF. This sequence joins TRBV6-2 or TRBV6-3 and TRBJ1-4; no clear D gene. The V gene's germline CDR1 is MNHEY and CDR2 SVGEGT. There are 14 residues in the CDR3. Trimming left V 3 bases short and J 7 bases short, with 12 bases between.